This T cell receptor (beta chain) appears in the sequencing data of a study of shared clonotypes between healthy human individuals. Study overall: CD4 naive and CD4 memory each took three plates per donor, while CD8 naive took two and CD8 memory one. Study observations and caveats: About 5.2% was the fraction of naive CD4 clonotypes found shared across a few donors. In this cohort, only blood was sampled, and tissue repertoires likely differ.

Germline V gene data show CDR1 as LNHDA and CDR2 as SQIVND (reference sequence). V lost 1 base and J 2 bases, leaving 12 bases between the germline ends. CDR3 size: 15 residues. The data were produced by immunoSEQ multiplex PCR, yet TCRdb's version contains in-frame clones alone and is incomplete. The sample includes about 2.4 million clones, approximately 94% of them seen just once. As for this clone: Its target is not known.

The TCR originated in a man aged 18 to 29 in good health. The specimen was naive CD4+ T cells sorted from blood. Sample subset: CD45RA+ positively selected. The chain carries TRBV19 and TRBJ2-7; D possibly corresponds to TRBD1 (6 bases). For the CDR3, the DNA is TGTGCCAGTAGTATAGGCGAAAACAGGGCCTACGAGCAGTACTTC. Translated: CASSIGENRAYEQYF.